This T cell receptor beta chain originates from a study of Tregs in tolerant kidney transplant recipients. In the study overall: Recipients received nonmyeloablative bone marrow transplants from related graft donors, with transient mixed chimerism. Study-wide results and caveats: This study did not directly address biological reproducibility.

Note on this clone: Its antigen is undetermined.

This CDR3 has 15 residues. V shed 3 bases and J shed 1 base, with 12 bases lying between them. Looked up from germline, CDR1 is LNHDA and CDR2 is SQIVND (reference sequence). Only in-frame clones appear in the TCRdb table, and some are missing; sequencing was by immunoSEQ multiplex PCR. The table has about 100,000 clones, more than 85% seen once; the top ten hold around 0.45%. The receptor's source is a human donor who received a combined kidney and bone marrow transplant. The rearrangement joins TRBV19 to TRBJ1-2; D gene uncertain. The material was CD4+ T cells from blood, obtained before the transplant. As DNA, the CDR3 is TGTGCCAGTAGTATCCCGGGGTTTTTTAACTATGGCTACACCTTC. It yields the protein CASSIPGFFNYGYTF.